This TCR beta chain was identified in a study of shared clonotypes between healthy human individuals. Study findings and constraints: In this cohort, only blood was sampled, and tissue repertoires likely differ. The study found lower generation probabilities in non-shared clonotypes than in those shared by all four donors.

Repertoires were generated with immunoSEQ multiplex PCR, while TCRdb's copy carries only in-frame clones and drops some. The sample includes about 2 million clones, less than 95% of them seen just once. The CDR3 sequence is 15 residues long. Germline CDR1 and CDR2: MNHEY and SMNVEV (reference sequence). Trimming removed 4 bases from V and 0 bases from J, with 13 bases in between. Note on this clone: No antigen is known for it.

Naive CD8 cells were CD45RO-negative, positively selected for CCR7, excluding terminally differentiated effector memory CD45RA+ cells. This receptor was taken from a man aged 18 to 30 in good health. The rearrangement links TRBV27 to TRBJ2-7; D could derive from TRBD1 or TRBD2 (5 bases each). Specimen: naive CD8+ T cells sorted from blood. CDR3 protein: CASSSRGGGSYEQYF. CDR3 bases: TGTGCCAGCAGTTCTCGGGGTGGGGGCTCCTACGAGCAGTACTTC.